The 24 T cell receptor beta chains below were found in one sample sequenced in a study of T cells expressing NK-cell markers. TCRdb re-called the 5' RACE reads and catalogs CDR3 proteins one per entry, DNA excluded. The sample totals under 600,000 distinct CDR3 sequences; its top ten clones hold over 1.1%. Sample: blood T cells: a sorted CD56 or NKG2C T cell subset, CD4+ or CD8+ T cells, or bulk PBMC T cells (not recorded which). The receptors shown here come from a woman aged 45-60 years in good health.

The chain has TRBV6-6 and TRBJ2-3; absent DNA, TCRdb's TRBD1 call cannot be checked. Germline V lookup: CDR1 MNHNY, CDR2 SVGAGI (reference sequence). This CDR3 is built from 14 residues. This CDR3 reads CASQDRGNADTQYF.

The chain couples TRBV3-1 to TRBJ1-5; TCRdb names TRBD1, which stays unverified in the absence of DNA. The CDR3 length is 15 residues. CDR1 and CDR2 from the germline V gene are LGHDT and YNNKEL (reference sequence). The CDR3 is CASSQEGGGVQPQHF.

CDR3: CASSWGQPGVEGYTF. The J gene is TRBJ1-2, the V gene TRBV5-1; without DNA, the TCRdb call of TRBD1 cannot be checked. Germline CDR1 is SGHRS and CDR2 is YFSETQ. The CDR3 is 15 amino acids.

The chain recombines TRBV7-2 with TRBJ2-6; there is no DNA to check the TCRdb D call of TRBD1. Germline V gene sequence: CDR1 SGHTA, CDR2 FQGNSA. The CDR3 has 17 residues. The CDR3 sequence is CASSRTGGVSGANVLTF.

This chain connects TRBV28 to TRBJ2-1; no DNA is available, so the TRBD2 call from TCRdb remains unchecked. Germline CDR1 MDHEN, CDR2 SYDVKM. The length of the CDR3 is 13 residues. This CDR3 is CASSLAGTVEQFF. Full variable domain (outside the CDR3, taken from reference TRBV28 and TRBJ2-1): DVKVTQSSRYLVKRTGEKVFLECVQDMDHENMFWYRQDPGLGLRLIYFSYDVKMKEKGDIPEGYSVSREKKERFSLILESASTNQTSMYLCASSLAGTVEQFFGPGTRLTVL.

J is TRBJ2-5 and V is TRBV2; TCRdb selects TRBD2, and the lack of DNA leaves this call unchecked. The CDR3 is made up of 13 amino acids. Germline CDR1 is SNHLY and CDR2 is FYNNEI. The CDR3 sequence is CASSEATSLTQYF.

The gene calls are TRBV4-1 and TRBJ2-7. This CDR3 comprises 18 residues. Germline V gene data show CDR1 as MGHRA and CDR2 as YSYEKL. CDR3: CASSQGPFFRGRSYEQYF.

The chain recombines TRBV14 with TRBJ2-5; the TCRdb D gene call, TRBD1, has no DNA to confirm it. Germline V gives CDR1 SGHDN, CDR2 FVKESK. There are 14 residues in the CDR3. This chain's CDR3 is CASSRGALVGTQYF.

The J gene is TRBJ2-5, the V gene TRBV28; TCRdb selects TRBD1, and the lack of DNA leaves this call unchecked. Germline V gives CDR1 MDHEN, CDR2 SYDVKM. The CDR3 contains 14 residues. CDR3 loop: CASRETGLMETQYF.

V gene TRBV29-1 combines with J gene TRBJ2-1; TCRdb names TRBD2, which stays unverified in the absence of DNA. The length of the CDR3 is 13 residues. CDR1 is SQVTM, CDR2 ANQGSEA, per germline. CDR3 residues: CSVAGTRHNEQFF.

The chain joins TRBV4-1 to TRBJ1-1; TCRdb's D call, TRBD1, is unchecked because there is no DNA. Germline loops: CDR1 MGHRA, CDR2 YSYEKL. The CDR3 is made up of 16 amino acids. The CDR3 sequence: CASSQATGTANTEAFF.

This chain joins TRBV7-9 and TRBJ2-5; TCRdb indicates TRBD2, and absent DNA this call remains unverified. This CDR3 is 17 amino acids long. The germline gives CDR1 SEHNR, CDR2 FQNEAQ (reference sequence). The chain's CDR3 is CATRSPRGTSGGETQYF.

This chain connects TRBV6-1 to TRBJ1-2. This CDR3 has 12 amino acids. Germline-derived CDR1 and CDR2 are MNHNS and SASEGT. CDR3 sequence: CATLEAGGGYTF.

The rearrangement links TRBV15 to TRBJ2-1; the TCRdb call, TRBD2, lacks DNA for checking. This CDR3 contains 17 residues. Germline V gives CDR1 LNHNV, CDR2 YYDKDF (reference sequence). This CDR3 is CATSRQTSGATYNEQFF.

V gene TRBV19 combines with J gene TRBJ2-2; TCRdb indicates TRBD1, and absent DNA this call remains unverified. Germline V lookup: CDR1 LNHDA, CDR2 SQIVND (reference sequence). This CDR3 comprises 16 residues. The CDR3 region is CASKVQGPGNTGELFF.

This chain links TRBV7-2 with TRBJ2-1; without DNA, the TCRdb call of TRBD1 cannot be checked. CDR1 and CDR2 from the germline V gene are SGHTA and FQGNSA. The CDR3 length is 13 residues. CDR3 residues: CASSLDGGGVRFF.

The chain carries TRBV10-3 and TRBJ1-1. CDR3 length: 14 amino acids. Germline CDR1 is ENHRY and CDR2 is SYGVKD. The CDR3 sequence: CAITLRGTDTEAFF.

The genes are TRBV7-9 and TRBJ2-1; the D call from TCRdb, TRBD2, cannot be confirmed without DNA. The CDR3 length is 15 residues. Germline V gene lookup returns CDR1 SEHNR and CDR2 FQNEAQ (reference sequence). The CDR3 here is CASSPVAGGPTEQFF.

CDR3 protein: CASTPGPNLNQPQHF. V is TRBV12-3 or TRBV12-4 and J is TRBJ1-5; TCRdb indicates TRBD1, and absent DNA this call remains unverified. The CDR3 spans 15 residues.

J is TRBJ2-3 and V is TRBV20-1. This CDR3 is built from 15 residues. Germline CDR1 is DFQATT and CDR2 is SNEGSKA (reference sequence). The CDR3 region is CSARDNQKSTDTQYF.

The J gene is TRBJ2-7, the V gene TRBV7-6; the TRBD2 assignment by TCRdb is unverifiable without DNA. Germline V lookup: CDR1 SGHVS, CDR2 FNYEAQ. The CDR3 is 17 amino acids. This CDR3 reads CASSQASSGRLMYEQYF.

The rearrangement links TRBV20-1 to TRBJ1-2; TCRdb picks TRBD1, but there is no DNA to check that call. Germline V gene data show CDR1 as DFQATT and CDR2 as SNEGSKA (reference sequence). The CDR3 is 13 residues long. The CDR3 is CSATGEGNYGYTF.

This sequence joins TRBV12-3 or TRBV12-4 and TRBJ1-4. The CDR3 totals 15 residues. The CDR3 is CASSHAGIRDEKLFF.

CDR3: CSARSGTHNEQFF. The chain combines TRBV20-1 with TRBJ2-1; TCRdb's D call of TRBD1 is untestable without DNA. The CDR3 sequence is 13 residues long. From germline, CDR1 is DFQATT and CDR2 SNEGSKA (reference sequence).